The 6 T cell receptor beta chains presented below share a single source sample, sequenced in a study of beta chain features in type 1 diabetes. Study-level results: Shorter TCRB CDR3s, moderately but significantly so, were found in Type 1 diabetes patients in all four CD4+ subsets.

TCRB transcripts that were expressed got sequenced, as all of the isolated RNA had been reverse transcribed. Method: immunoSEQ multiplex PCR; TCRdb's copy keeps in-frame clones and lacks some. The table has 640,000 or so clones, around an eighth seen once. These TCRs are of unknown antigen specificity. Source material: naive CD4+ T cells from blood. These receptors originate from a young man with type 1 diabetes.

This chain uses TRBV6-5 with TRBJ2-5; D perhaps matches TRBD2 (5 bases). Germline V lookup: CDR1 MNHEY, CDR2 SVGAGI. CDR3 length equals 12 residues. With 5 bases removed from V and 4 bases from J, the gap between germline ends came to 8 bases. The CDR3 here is CASSAGIETQYF. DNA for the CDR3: TGTGCCAGCAGTGCCGGGATAGAGACCCAGTACTTC.

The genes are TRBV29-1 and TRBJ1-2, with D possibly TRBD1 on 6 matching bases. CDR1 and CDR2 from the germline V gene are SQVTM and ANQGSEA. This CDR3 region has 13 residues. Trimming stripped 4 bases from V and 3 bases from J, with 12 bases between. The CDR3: CSVGTGSDYGYTF. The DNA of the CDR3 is TGCAGCGTTGGTACAGGGAGTGACTATGGCTACACCTTC.

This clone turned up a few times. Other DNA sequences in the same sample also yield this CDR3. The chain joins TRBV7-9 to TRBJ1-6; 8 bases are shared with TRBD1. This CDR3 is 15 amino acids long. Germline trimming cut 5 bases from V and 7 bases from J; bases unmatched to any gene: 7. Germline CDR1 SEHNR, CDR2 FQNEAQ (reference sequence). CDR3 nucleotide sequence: TGTGCCAGCAGCACCGGACAGGGTCTGAATTCACCCCTCCACTTT. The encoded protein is CASSTGQGLNSPLHF.

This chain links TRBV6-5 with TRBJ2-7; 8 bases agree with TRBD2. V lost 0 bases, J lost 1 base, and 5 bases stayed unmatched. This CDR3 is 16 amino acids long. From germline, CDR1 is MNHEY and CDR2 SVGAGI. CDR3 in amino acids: CASSYSNLAGSYEQYF. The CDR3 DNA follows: TGTGCCAGCAGTTACTCGAATTTAGCGGGGTCCTACGAGCAGTACTTC.

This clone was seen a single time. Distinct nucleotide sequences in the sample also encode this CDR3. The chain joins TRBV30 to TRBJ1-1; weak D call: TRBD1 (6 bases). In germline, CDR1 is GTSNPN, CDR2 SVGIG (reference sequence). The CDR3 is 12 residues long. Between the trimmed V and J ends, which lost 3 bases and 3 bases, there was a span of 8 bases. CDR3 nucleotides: TGTGCCTGGAGCAGGGGAGACACTGAAGCTTTCTTT. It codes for CAWSRGDTEAFF.

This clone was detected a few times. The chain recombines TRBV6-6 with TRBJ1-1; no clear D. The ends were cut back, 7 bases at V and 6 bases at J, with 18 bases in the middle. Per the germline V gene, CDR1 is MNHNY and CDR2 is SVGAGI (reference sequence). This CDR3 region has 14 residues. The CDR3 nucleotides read TGTGCCAGCACAAAGAATCCAGAGGGCGCTGAAGCTTTCTTT. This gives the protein CASTKNPEGAEAFF.